This T cell receptor beta chain was captured in a study of CD8 T cells in ankylosing spondylitis. A single record per CDR3 protein comes from TCRdb applying MiXCR to the 5' RACE reads. The data show 270,000 or so distinct CDR3 sequences, 18% seen once. As to this clonotype: Its matching antigen is unknown.

The V gene's germline CDR1 is MNHEY and CDR2 SMNVEV (reference sequence). The junction had 8 bases not matched to a gene; V was cut back by 4 bases and J by 5 bases. CDR3 length: 16 residues. Study-wide findings and caveats: Several highly homologous variants made up a TCR beta motif, and this motif appeared characteristic of ankylosing spondylitis blood. Reports of some motif variants in reactive arthritis synovial fluid and blood predate this one.

The sample comprised blood, either unsorted or a sorted T cell fraction (not recorded which). The rearrangement uses TRBV27 and TRBJ2-5; 12 nucleotides match TRBD2. This sequence was found in a male donor with ankylosing spondylitis or in good health (not recorded which). CDR3 sequence: CASSSNLAGGPETQYF. CDR3 in DNA: TGTGCCAGCAGTTCGAACCTAGCGGGAGGGCCGGAGACCCAGTACTTC.